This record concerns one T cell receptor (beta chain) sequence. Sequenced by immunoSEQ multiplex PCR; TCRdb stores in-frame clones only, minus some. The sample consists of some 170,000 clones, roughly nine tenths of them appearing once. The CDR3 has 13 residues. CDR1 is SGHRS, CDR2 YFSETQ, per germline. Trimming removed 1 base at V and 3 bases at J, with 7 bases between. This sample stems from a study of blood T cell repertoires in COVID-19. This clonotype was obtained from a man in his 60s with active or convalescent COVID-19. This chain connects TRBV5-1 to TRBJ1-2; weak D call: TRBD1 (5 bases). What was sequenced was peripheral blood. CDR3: CASSLKGDYGYTF. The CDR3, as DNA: TGCGCCAGCAGCTTGAAAGGGGACTATGGCTACACCTTC.